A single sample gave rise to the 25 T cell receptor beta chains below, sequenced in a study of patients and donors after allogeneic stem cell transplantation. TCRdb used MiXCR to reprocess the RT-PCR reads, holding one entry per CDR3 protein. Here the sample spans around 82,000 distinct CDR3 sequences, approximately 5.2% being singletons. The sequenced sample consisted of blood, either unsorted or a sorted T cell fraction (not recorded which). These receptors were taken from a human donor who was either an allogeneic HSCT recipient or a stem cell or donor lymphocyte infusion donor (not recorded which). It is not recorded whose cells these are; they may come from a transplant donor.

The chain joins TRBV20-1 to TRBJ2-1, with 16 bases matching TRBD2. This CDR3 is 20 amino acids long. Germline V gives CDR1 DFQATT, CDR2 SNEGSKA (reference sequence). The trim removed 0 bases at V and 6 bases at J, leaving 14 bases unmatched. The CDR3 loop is CSARDRHAGLAGGFANEQFF. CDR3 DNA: TGCAGTGCTAGAGACCGCCATGCGGGACTAGCGGGAGGGTTTGCCAATGAGCAGTTCTTC.

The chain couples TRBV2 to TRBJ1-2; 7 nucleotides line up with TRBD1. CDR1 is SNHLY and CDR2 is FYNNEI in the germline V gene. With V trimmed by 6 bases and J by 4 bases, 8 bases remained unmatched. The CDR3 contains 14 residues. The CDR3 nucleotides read TGTGCCAGCAGAGCGGACAGGTACAGCTATGGCTACACCTTC. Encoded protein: CASRADRYSYGYTF.

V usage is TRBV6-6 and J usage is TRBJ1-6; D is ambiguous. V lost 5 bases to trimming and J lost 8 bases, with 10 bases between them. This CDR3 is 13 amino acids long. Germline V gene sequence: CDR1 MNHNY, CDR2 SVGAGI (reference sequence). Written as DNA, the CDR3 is TGTGCCAGCAGTACGAACGCGGATTCACCCCTCCACTTT. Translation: CASSTNADSPLHF.

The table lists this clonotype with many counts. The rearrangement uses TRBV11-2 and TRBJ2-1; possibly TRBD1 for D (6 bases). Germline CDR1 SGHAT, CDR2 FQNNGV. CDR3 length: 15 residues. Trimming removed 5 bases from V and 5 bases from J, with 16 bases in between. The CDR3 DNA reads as TGTGCCAGCAGCAACAGACAGGTACTCCACAATGAGCAGTTCTTC. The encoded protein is CASSNRQVLHNEQFF.

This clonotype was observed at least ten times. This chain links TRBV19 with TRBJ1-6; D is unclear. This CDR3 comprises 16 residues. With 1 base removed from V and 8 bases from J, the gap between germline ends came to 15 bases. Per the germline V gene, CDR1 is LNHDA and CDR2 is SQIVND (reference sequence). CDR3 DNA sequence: TGTGCCAGTAGTATAGGATTCGGCAGCCGCTATTCACCCCTCCACTTT. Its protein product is CASSIGFGSRYSPLHF.

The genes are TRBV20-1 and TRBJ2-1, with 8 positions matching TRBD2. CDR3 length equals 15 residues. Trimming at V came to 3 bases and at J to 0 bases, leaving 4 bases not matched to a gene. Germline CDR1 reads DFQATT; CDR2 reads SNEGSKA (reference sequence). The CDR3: CSARGSGNSYNEQFF. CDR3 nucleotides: TGCAGTGCTAGGGGTAGCGGGAACTCCTACAATGAGCAGTTCTTC.

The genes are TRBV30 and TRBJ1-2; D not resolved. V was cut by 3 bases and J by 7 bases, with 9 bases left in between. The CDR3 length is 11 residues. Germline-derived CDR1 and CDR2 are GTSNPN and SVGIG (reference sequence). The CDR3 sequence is CAWSGPGGYTF. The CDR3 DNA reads TGTGCCTGGAGCGGGCCTGGTGGCTACACCTTC.

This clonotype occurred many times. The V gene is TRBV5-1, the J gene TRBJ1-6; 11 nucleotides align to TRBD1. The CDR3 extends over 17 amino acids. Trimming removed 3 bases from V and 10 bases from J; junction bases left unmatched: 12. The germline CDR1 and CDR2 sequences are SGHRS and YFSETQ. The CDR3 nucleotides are TGCGCCAGCAGCTCCCACCGCGGGACAGGGGGTAGATCACCCCTCCACTTT. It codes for CASSSHRGTGGRSPLHF. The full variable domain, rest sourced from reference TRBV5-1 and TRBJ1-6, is KAGVTQTPRYLIKTRGQQVTLSCSPISGHRSVSWYQQTPGQGLQFLFEYFSETQRNKGNFPGRFSGRQFSNSRSEMNVSTLELGDSALYLCASSSHRGTGGRSPLHFGNGTRLTVT.

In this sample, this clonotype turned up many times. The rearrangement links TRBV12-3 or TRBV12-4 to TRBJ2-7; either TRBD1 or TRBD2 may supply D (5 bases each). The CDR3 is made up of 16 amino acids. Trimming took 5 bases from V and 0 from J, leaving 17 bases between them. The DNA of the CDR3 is TGTGCCAGCAGTCGCAGGTTCCGGGACGGCTCCTACGAGCAGTACTTC. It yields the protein CASSRRFRDGSYEQYF.

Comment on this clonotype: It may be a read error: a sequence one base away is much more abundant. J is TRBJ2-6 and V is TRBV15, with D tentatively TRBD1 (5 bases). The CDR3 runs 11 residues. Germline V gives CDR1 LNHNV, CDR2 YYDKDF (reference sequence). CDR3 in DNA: TGTGCCAACCCTGGGGCCAACGTCCTGATTTTC. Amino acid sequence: CANPGANVLIF.

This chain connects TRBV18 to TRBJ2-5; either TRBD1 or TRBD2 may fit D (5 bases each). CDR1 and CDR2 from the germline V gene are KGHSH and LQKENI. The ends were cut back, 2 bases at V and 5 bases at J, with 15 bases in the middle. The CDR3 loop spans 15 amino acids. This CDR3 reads CASSPFRDPEETQYF. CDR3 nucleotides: TGTGCCAGCTCACCATTCCGGGACCCCGAGGAGACCCAGTACTTC.

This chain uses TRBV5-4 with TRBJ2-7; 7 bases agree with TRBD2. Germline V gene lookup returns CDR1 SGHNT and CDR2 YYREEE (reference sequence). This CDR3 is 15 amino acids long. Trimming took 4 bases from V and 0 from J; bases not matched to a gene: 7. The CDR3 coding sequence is TGTGCCAGCAGCCAGACCCGCGGGAGCTCCTACGAGCAGTACTTC. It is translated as CASSQTRGSSYEQYF.

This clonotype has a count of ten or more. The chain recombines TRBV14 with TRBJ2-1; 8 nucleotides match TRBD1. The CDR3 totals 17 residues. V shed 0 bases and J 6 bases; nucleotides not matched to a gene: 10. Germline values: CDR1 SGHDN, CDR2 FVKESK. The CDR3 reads CASSQDPRTGSSNEQFF. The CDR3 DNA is TGTGCCAGCAGCCAAGACCCCCGGACAGGGAGCTCCAATGAGCAGTTCTTC.

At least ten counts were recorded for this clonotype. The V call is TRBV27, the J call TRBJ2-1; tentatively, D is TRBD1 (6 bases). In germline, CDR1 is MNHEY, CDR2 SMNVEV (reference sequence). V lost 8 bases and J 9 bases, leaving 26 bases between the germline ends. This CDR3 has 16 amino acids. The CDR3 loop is CASGPLTRGFSTEQFF. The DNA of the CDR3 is TGTGCCAGCGGACCGCTTACCAGGGGTTTTAGCACTGAGCAGTTCTTC.

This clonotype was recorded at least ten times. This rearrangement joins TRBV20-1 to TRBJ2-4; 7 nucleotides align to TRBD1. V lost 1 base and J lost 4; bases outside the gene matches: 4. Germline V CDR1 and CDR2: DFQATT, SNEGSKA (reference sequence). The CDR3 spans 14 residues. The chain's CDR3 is CSARAGTEKNIQYF. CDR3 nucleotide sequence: TGCAGTGCTAGAGCCGGGACAGAAAAAAACATTCAGTACTTC.

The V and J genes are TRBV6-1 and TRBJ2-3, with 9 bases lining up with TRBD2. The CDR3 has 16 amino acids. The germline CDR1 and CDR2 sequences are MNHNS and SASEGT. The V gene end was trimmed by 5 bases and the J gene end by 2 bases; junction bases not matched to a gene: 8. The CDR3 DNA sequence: TGTGCCAGCAGTCAGCTTAGCGGGGGAACCACAGATACGCAGTATTTT. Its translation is CASSQLSGGTTDTQYF.

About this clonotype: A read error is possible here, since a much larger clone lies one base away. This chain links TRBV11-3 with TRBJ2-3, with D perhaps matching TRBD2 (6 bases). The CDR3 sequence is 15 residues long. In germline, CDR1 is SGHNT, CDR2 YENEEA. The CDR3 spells CASSLGLKYTDTQNF. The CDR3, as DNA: TGTGCCAGCAGCTTGGGACTCAAATACACAGATACGCAGAATTTT. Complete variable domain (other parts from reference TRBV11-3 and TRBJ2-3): EAGVVQSPRYKIIEKKQPVAFWCNPISGHNTLYWYLQNLGQGPELLIRYENEEAVDDSQLPKDRFSAERLKGVDSTLKIQPAELGDSAVYLCASSLGLKYTDTQNFGPGTRLTVL.

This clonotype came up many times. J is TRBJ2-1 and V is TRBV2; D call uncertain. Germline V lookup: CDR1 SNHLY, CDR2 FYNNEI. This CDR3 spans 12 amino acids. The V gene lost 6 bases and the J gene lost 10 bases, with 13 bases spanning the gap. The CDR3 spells CASSPYRPEQFF. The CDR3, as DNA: TGTGCCAGCAGCCCTTACCGCCCAGAGCAGTTCTTC.

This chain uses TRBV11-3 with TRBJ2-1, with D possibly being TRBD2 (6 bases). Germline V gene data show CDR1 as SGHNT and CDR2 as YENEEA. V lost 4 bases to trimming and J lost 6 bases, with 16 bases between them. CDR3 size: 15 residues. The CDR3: CASSSTGLAVNEQFF. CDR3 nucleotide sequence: TGTGCCAGCAGCTCAACGGGACTGGCTGTCAATGAGCAGTTCTTC.

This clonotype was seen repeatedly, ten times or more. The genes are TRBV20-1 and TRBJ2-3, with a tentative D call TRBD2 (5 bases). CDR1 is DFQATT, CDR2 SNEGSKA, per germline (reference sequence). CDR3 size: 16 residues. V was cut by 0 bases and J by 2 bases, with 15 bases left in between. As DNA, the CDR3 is TGCAGTGCTAGAGATCCAGGCCGGGATTACACAGATACGCAGTATTTT. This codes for CSARDPGRDYTDTQYF.

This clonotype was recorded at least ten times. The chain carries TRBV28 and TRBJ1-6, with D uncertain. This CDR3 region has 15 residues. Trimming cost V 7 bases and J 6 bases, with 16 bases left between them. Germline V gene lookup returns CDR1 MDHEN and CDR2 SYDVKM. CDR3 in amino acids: CASIPSGITNSPLHF. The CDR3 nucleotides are TGTGCCAGCATTCCCTCCGGGATCACTAATTCACCCCTCCACTTT. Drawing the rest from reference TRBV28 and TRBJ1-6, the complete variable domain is DVKVTQSSRYLVKRTGEKVFLECVQDMDHENMFWYRQDPGLGLRLIYFSYDVKMKEKGDIPEGYSVSREKKERFSLILESASTNQTSMYLCASIPSGITNSPLHFGNGTRLTVT.

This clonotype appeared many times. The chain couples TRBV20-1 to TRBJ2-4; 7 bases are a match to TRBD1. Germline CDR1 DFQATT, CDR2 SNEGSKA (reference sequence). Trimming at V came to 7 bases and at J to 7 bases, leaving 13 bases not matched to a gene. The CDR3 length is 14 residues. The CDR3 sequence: CSVPDRPGGNIQYF. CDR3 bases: TGCAGTGTTCCGGACAGGCCGGGCGGCAACATTCAGTACTTC.

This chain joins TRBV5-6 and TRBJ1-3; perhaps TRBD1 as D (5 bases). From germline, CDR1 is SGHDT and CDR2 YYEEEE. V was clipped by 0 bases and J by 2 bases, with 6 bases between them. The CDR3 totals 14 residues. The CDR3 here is CASSLVGPGNTIYF. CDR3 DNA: TGTGCCAGCAGCTTGGTGGGACCTGGAAACACCATATATTTT. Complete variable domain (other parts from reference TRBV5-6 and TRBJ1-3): DAGVTQSPTHLIKTRGQQVTLRCSPKSGHDTVSWYQQALGQGPQFIFQYYEEEERQRGNFPDRFSGHQFPNYSSELNVNALLLGDSALYLCASSLVGPGNTIYFGEGSWLTVV.

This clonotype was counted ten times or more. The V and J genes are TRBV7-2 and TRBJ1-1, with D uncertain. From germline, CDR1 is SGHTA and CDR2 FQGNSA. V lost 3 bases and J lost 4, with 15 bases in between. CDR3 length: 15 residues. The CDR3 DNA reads TGTGCCAGCAGCTTCGCGGCCGCCCCGGTCACTGAAGCTTTCTTT. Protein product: CASSFAAAPVTEAFF.

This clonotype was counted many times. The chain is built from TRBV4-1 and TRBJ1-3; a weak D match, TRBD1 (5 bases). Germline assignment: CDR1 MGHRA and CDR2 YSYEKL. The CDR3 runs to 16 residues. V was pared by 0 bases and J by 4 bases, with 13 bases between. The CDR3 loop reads CASSQDPRGAGNTIYF. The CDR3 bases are TGCGCCAGCAGCCAAGATCCGCGGGGCGCAGGAAACACCATATATTTT.